A single count supports the clone carrying this T cell receptor beta chain. No antigen is known for it. From germline, CDR1 is SGHDN and CDR2 FVKESK. The CDR3 has 14 amino acids. V shed 0 bases and J shed 4 bases, with 7 bases lying between them. This specimen belongs to a study of radiation and T cells in renal cell carcinoma. General study findings and limits: Intratumoral heterogeneity was not captured in these approximately 1 g regions.

Treatment noted: treatment-naive control, cytoreductive nephrectomy. Sequencing used immunoSEQ multiplex PCR; TCRdb keeps in-frame clones, though not all of them. Of about 16,000 clones listed, roughly 60% are singletons. The V gene is TRBV14, the J gene TRBJ2-1; D is possibly TRBD1 (5 bases). Sequenced here: tumor tissue, sampled from a patient whose treatment was nephrectomy without radiotherapy. This sequence was found in a man aged 35 to 55 with renal cell carcinoma. The CDR3 region is CASSQDREYNEQFF. The CDR3 nucleotides are TGTGCCAGCAGCCAAGACAGGGAATACAATGAGCAGTTCTTC.